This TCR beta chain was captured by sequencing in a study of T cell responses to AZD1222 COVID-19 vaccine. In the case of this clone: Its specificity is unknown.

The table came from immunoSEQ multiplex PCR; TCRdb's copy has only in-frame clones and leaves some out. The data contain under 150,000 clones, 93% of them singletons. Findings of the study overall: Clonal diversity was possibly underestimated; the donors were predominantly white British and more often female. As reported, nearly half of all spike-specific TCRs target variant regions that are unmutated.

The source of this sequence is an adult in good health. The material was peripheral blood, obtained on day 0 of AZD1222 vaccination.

For the CDR3, the DNA is TGCAGTGCTAGTGACAGGGGGCCCGGAAACACCATATATTTT. The encoded protein is CSASDRGPGNTIYF. This rearrangement joins TRBV20-1 to TRBJ1-3, with 10 bases matching TRBD1. The CDR3 contains 14 residues. CDR1 is DFQATT, CDR2 SNEGSKA, per germline (reference sequence). V trimming: 3 bases; J trimming: 4 bases; junction bases outside the gene matches: 3.